These 19 T cell receptor beta chains were all obtained from the same sample, sequenced in a study of neurological immune-mediated disorders. One entry per CDR3 protein, called by TCRdb with MiXCR from the 5' RACE reads. The repertoire holds approximately 60,000 distinct CDR3 sequences, with under 4.5% as singletons. Sequencing input: PBMCs. The source is a woman under 40 with multiple sclerosis.

This clonotype was picked up many times. At one end the junction does not follow the germline gene, possibly because of a read error. The chain has TRBV5-1 and TRBJ1-5; D unclear. CDR1 SGHRS and CDR2 YFSETQ come from the germline V gene. CDR3 length: 15 residues. CDR3 nucleotide sequence: TGCGCCAGCAGCTTGGCGGGCCTCGGCGGGGAGCCCCAGAATTTT. Translating it yields CASSLAGLGGEPQNF.

This clonotype was counted ten times or more. This rearrangement joins TRBV12-3 or TRBV12-4 to TRBJ1-5, with 8 bases matching TRBD1. The CDR3 sequence is 15 residues long. V dropped 3 bases and J dropped 6; count of bases not matched to a gene: 7. CDR3 coding DNA: TGTGCCAGCAGTTTTGCAGGGGGCGGGGGTCAGCCCCAGCATTTT. Protein sequence: CASSFAGGGGQPQHF.

This clonotype was counted many times. The genes are TRBV11-2 and TRBJ2-5, with D perhaps TRBD2 (6 bases). Germline V lookup: CDR1 SGHAT, CDR2 FQNNGV. The CDR3 totals 13 residues. V was clipped by 5 bases and J by 5 bases, with 12 bases between them. The CDR3 sequence: CASSATRYETQYF. The CDR3 coding sequence is TGTGCCAGCAGCGCGACTAGATACGAGACCCAGTACTTC.

This clonotype was observed many times. The chain is built from TRBV12-3 or TRBV12-4 and TRBJ2-4; D not certain. The CDR3 totals 14 residues. The germline V and J ends were trimmed by 7 bases and 2 bases, with 12 bases remaining between them. CDR3 protein: CASTFGPTKNIQYF. The CDR3 region has the DNA TGTGCCAGCACTTTTGGACCTACCAAAAACATTCAGTACTTC.

This clonotype was seen many times. The V gene is TRBV5-1, the J gene TRBJ2-2; 9 nucleotides line up with TRBD2. The CDR3 totals 18 residues. In germline, CDR1 is SGHRS, CDR2 YFSETQ. The J segment lost 0 bases and the V segment lost 0 bases, leaving 6 bases of the junction unmatched. CDR3 DNA sequence: TGCGCCAGCAGCTTGGCTGGTCTAGCGGGACCGAACACCGGGGAGCTGTTTTTT. It is translated as CASSLAGLAGPNTGELFF.

Many counts were recorded for this clonotype. The rearrangement joins TRBV20-1 to TRBJ2-1; D uncertain. V lost 5 bases, J lost 3 bases, and 20 bases lay in between. Germline V CDR1 and CDR2: DFQATT, SNEGSKA (reference sequence). There are 16 residues in the CDR3. The chain's CDR3 is CSALSRAVSLYNEQFF. The DNA of the CDR3 is TGCAGTGCTCTCTCCCGAGCCGTCAGTCTCTACAATGAGCAGTTCTTC.

In this sample, this clonotype turned up many times. Its ends do not fully match the called genes, so a read error is possible. The chain is built from TRBV20-1 and TRBJ1-5; D is ambiguous. CDR3 length: 13 residues. The V gene's germline CDR1 is DFQATT and CDR2 SNEGSKA (reference sequence). The DNA of the CDR3 is TGCAGTGCTATTAATATGGACGCCCAGCCCCAGAATTTT. Translating gives CSAINMDAQPQNF.

This clonotype was seen repeatedly, ten times or more. The chain couples TRBV7-2 to TRBJ2-3; TRBD2 matches at 9 bases. This CDR3 is 14 amino acids long. CDR1 is SGHTA and CDR2 is FQGNSA in the germline V gene. V gave up 6 bases and J gave up 7 bases; unmatched junction bases: 8. The CDR3 coding sequence is TGTGCCAGCAGTCAGGGACTAGCCGCCCATACGCAGTATTTT. Amino acids: CASSQGLAAHTQYF.

This clonotype was counted many times. The J gene is TRBJ1-6, the V gene TRBV4-1, with D hard to call. Between the trimmed V and J ends, which lost 6 bases and 9 bases, there was a span of 9 bases. Germline values: CDR1 MGHRA, CDR2 YSYEKL. CDR3 length: 12 amino acids. The CDR3 here is CASRSGTSPLHF. In DNA form, the CDR3 reads TGCGCCAGCAGGAGTGGTACTTCACCCCTCCACTTT.

This clonotype has at least ten counts. The chain recombines TRBV20-1 with TRBJ2-2; 8 bases line up with TRBD1. Germline V gives CDR1 DFQATT, CDR2 SNEGSKA (reference sequence). This CDR3 is 15 amino acids long. V gave up 0 bases and J gave up 6 bases; unmatched junction bases: 6. This CDR3 is CSARDSDRAAGELFF. The CDR3 DNA sequence: TGCAGTGCTAGAGATTCGGACAGGGCTGCCGGGGAGCTGTTTTTT.

This clonotype was seen ten or more times. The junction departs from the called germline gene at one end, perhaps through a read error. V is TRBV12-3 or TRBV12-4 and J is TRBJ1-5, with 7 bases lining up with TRBD1. There are 15 residues in the CDR3. CDR3 bases: TGTGCCAGCAGACTACAGGGGCCGGAAAATCAGCCCCAGAATTTT. It encodes CASRLQGPENQPQNF.

In this sample, this clonotype turned up a few times. This may arise from a read error, as a much more abundant clone is one base away. This chain joins TRBV5-6 and TRBJ1-1; D call uncertain. The CDR3 covers 13 residues. The germline V and J ends were trimmed by 6 bases and 5 bases, with 14 bases remaining between them. The germline CDR1 and CDR2 sequences are SGHDT and YYEEEE. The CDR3 loop is CASIQSIGTEAFF. CDR3 DNA sequence: TGTGCCAGCATACAGAGTATAGGGACTGAAGCTTTCTTT. Full variable domain (outside the CDR3, taken from reference TRBV5-6 and TRBJ1-1): DAGVTQSPTHLIKTRGQQVTLRCSPKSGHDTVSWYQQALGQGPQFIFQYYEEEERQRGNFPDRFSGHQFPNYSSELNVNALLLGDSALYLCASIQSIGTEAFFGQGTRLTVV.

As for this clonotype: The final CDR3 position lacks the conserved phenylalanine or tryptophan, pointing to a likely read error. The V call is TRBV3-1, the J call TRBJ1-2, with 8 bases matching TRBD1. V lost 6 bases, J lost 1 base, and 10 bases stayed unmatched. The CDR3 length is 16 residues. Per germline, CDR1 LGHDT and CDR2 YNNKEL (reference sequence). DNA for the CDR3: TGTGCCAGCAGTTTTGGCTTTGACAGGGGTAACTATGGCTACACCAAC. Encoded protein: CASSFGFDRGNYGYTN.

The sample holds many counts of this clonotype. V and J are TRBV7-2 and TRBJ2-7; 7 bases are a match to TRBD1. Germline CDR1 SGHTA, CDR2 FQGNSA. Trimming at V came to 5 bases and at J to 3 bases, leaving 7 bases not matched to a gene. CDR3 length: 14 residues. CDR3 nucleotide sequence: TGTGCCAGCAGCCCTGGACAGGCTTACTACGAGCAGTACTTC. Residues: CASSPGQAYYEQYF.

This clonotype showed up just a few times. A much larger clone lies one base from this, so it may be a read error. This rearrangement joins TRBV29-1 to TRBJ1-1; D unclear. There are 11 residues in the CDR3. Trimming stripped 6 bases from V and 5 bases from J, with 10 bases between. The germline V gene encodes CDR1 SQVTM and CDR2 ANQGSEA. The CDR3 bases are TGCAGCGTAAAAGTGAGGACTGAAGCTTTCTTT. This encodes CSVKVRTEAFF.

This clonotype has ten or more counts. The rearrangement joins TRBV5-5 to TRBJ1-1; D unclear. Germline V gene lookup returns CDR1 SGHKS and CDR2 YYEKEE (reference sequence). Trimming took off 1 base at V and 8 bases at J, with 6 bases between the two ends. CDR3 length: 11 residues. CDR3 in amino acids: CASSLRLEAFF. The DNA for the CDR3 is TGTGCCAGCAGCTTGAGGTTGGAAGCTTTCTTT.

This chain connects TRBV6-5 to TRBJ2-5; 11 bases match TRBD2. Germline V lookup: CDR1 MNHEY, CDR2 SVGAGI. V lost 6 bases, J lost 5 bases, and 5 bases stayed unmatched. The CDR3 contains 14 residues. The CDR3 sequence is CASRETSGMETQYF. The CDR3 region has the DNA TGTGCCAGCAGAGAGACTAGCGGGATGGAGACCCAGTACTTC.

This clonotype was seen at least ten times. The chain joins TRBV20-1 to TRBJ1-2, with 8 nucleotides matching TRBD1. Trimming cost V 8 bases and J 8 bases; bases outside gene matches: 13. CDR1 DFQATT and CDR2 SNEGSKA come from the germline V gene (reference sequence). This CDR3 has 13 amino acids. As DNA, the CDR3 is TGCAGTCCATATAACCAGGGGGCGAGGGGCTACACCTTC. Translating it yields CSPYNQGARGYTF.

This clonotype was seen at least ten times. The chain is built from TRBV12-3 or TRBV12-4 and TRBJ2-1; D perhaps matches TRBD2 (6 bases). The CDR3 consists of 13 residues. V gave up 7 bases and J gave up 3 bases, with 10 bases separating them. CDR3 sequence reads: CASTLGGYNEQFF. In DNA, the CDR3 is TGTGCCAGCACCTTGGGAGGCTACAATGAGCAGTTCTTC.